This T cell receptor (beta chain) was found in a study of cytomegalovirus exposure and HLA in healthy donors. 60 Vbeta and 13 Jbeta primers were used in PCR. Sequencing was performed with immunoSEQ multiplex PCR; in TCRdb, only in-frame clones are kept and a portion is missing. The sample lists 100,000 to 150,000 clones, 65% to 80% occurring once. Study observations and caveats: Cytomegalovirus status was reportedly diagnosed by the classifier with high sensitivity and specificity. Several top significant clusters appeared, in a later analysis, to be linked to common viral pathogens. It was 150 or so TCR beta chains that were listed as cytomegalovirus-associated. With later analysis, a missense DCLRE1C variant became linked to TCR beta V- and J-gene trimming.

In this sample, this clone turned up once. Antigen: not known. V shed 4 bases and J 4 bases; nucleotides not matched to a gene: 3. Germline values: CDR1 MNHEY, CDR2 SVGAGI. The CDR3 spans 13 residues. The chain recombines TRBV6-5 with TRBJ1-1; 7 positions match TRBD1. Sequences were obtained from PBMCs. This TCR was recovered from a man aged 25-40 years in good health and CMV-seronegative. CDR3 loop: CASSSRGTTEAFF. CDR3 bases: TGTGCCAGCAGTTCCAGGGGGACCACTGAAGCTTTCTTT.